Following are 24 T cell receptor beta chains from one sample sequenced in a study of spatial heterogeneity in lung cancer. TCRdb reprocessed the 5' RACE reads via MiXCR and lists one record per CDR3 protein. Of about 70,000 distinct CDR3 sequences in the sample, roughly 9% were seen once. Time point indicated: blood at routine non-recurrence follow-up after resection. The specimen comprised PBMCs, sampled at follow-up. These receptors originate from a female donor with early-stage non-small cell lung cancer.

There are many counts of this clonotype. The CDR3 loop is CSVKRLAGVNEQFF. In DNA form, the CDR3 reads TGCAGCGTTAAACGATTAGCGGGAGTCAATGAGCAGTTCTTC. V is TRBV29-1 and J is TRBJ2-1, with 9 bases identical to TRBD2. Germline-derived CDR1 and CDR2 are SQVTM and ANQGSEA. Trimming at V came to 5 bases and at J to 6 bases, leaving 8 bases not matched to a gene. This CDR3 has 14 amino acids.

Ten or more counts support this clonotype. The V and J genes are TRBV4-2 and TRBJ2-3, with D possibly matching TRBD2 (6 bases). CDR1 LGHNA and CDR2 YNFKEQ come from the germline V gene. Trimming cost V 4 bases and J 4 bases, with 15 bases left between them. CDR3 length: 15 residues. The CDR3 protein is CASSLLAQGADTQYF. The CDR3 bases are TGTGCCAGCAGCCTACTAGCCCAAGGGGCAGATACGCAGTATTTT.

CDR3 in amino acids: CAIRGTSDRGEETQYF. CDR3 sequence (DNA): TGTGCCATCCGGGGGACCTCGGACAGAGGAGAAGAGACCCAGTACTTC. This chain uses TRBV10-3 with TRBJ2-5, with D perhaps being TRBD1 or TRBD2 (6 bases each). CDR3 length: 16 amino acids. Trimming removed 8 bases at V and 3 bases at J, with 22 bases between. CDR1 and CDR2 from the germline V gene are ENHRY and SYGVKD.

This clonotype was detected many times. The V and J genes are TRBV27 and TRBJ2-3; 9 bases fit TRBD1. V lost 5 bases and J lost 5; bases outside the gene matches: 17. The CDR3 runs 18 residues. The V gene's germline CDR1 is MNHEY and CDR2 SMNVEV (reference sequence). In DNA, the CDR3 is TGTGCCAGCAGTCGAAAGGGGGACAGGGCTAGAGTTGGAGATACGCAGTATTTT. It yields the protein CASSRKGDRARVGDTQYF.

The table lists this clonotype with many counts. The chain links TRBV28 to TRBJ1-3, with D maybe TRBD1 (6 bases). V was trimmed by 1 base and J by 4 bases, leaving 14 bases between them. CDR3 length equals 16 residues. Germline assignment: CDR1 MDHEN and CDR2 SYDVKM. CDR3 sequence reads: CASSLLGAGSGNTIYF. The CDR3 region has the DNA TGTGCCAGCAGTTTATTGGGGGCGGGGTCCGGAAACACCATATATTTT.

This clonotype occurred a few times. This chain joins TRBV2 and TRBJ2-1, with D possibly matching TRBD2 (6 bases). This CDR3 is built from 12 residues. Trimming took 7 bases from V and 2 from J, leaving 6 bases between them. The V gene's germline CDR1 is SNHLY and CDR2 FYNNEI. The CDR3 nucleotides read TGTGCCAGCACGGGGGCCTACAATGAGCAGTTCTTC. Residues: CASTGAYNEQFF.

About this clonotype: Given a much more abundant clone one base away, this may be a read error. This rearrangement joins TRBV20-1 to TRBJ1-2; D is unclear. CDR1 is DFQATT, CDR2 SNEGSKA, per germline (reference sequence). The CDR3 contains 13 residues. The CDR3: CSARSQGSYGYIF. The CDR3 nucleotides are TGCAGTGCTAGATCACAAGGTTCCTATGGCTACATCTTC.

This clonotype has a handful of counts. The chain carries TRBV2 and TRBJ2-1; D may be TRBD1 (5 bases). The CDR3 is 13 amino acids. V lost 7 bases and J 4 bases, leaving 11 bases between the germline ends. Germline assignment: CDR1 SNHLY and CDR2 FYNNEI. CDR3 nucleotides: TGTGCCAGCACCTCCACAGGATACAATGAGCAGTTCTTC. It yields the protein CASTSTGYNEQFF.

This clonotype has at least ten counts. The junction shows a germline mismatch at one end, possibly a read error. This chain connects TRBV7-7 to TRBJ2-3; TRBD1 or TRBD2 may be the D gene (6 bases each). Germline lookup yields CDR1 SSHAT and CDR2 FNYEAQ (reference sequence). CDR3 length: 15 amino acids. The CDR3 DNA follows: TGTGCTAGCAGCTTAAGGGGGGCTAGCACAGATACGCAGTATTTT. Translated, it gives CASSLRGASTDTQYF.

This clonotype came up many times. V gene TRBV10-3 combines with J gene TRBJ1-2; a weak D match, TRBD1 (6 bases). Germline V gene data show CDR1 as ENHRY and CDR2 as SYGVKD. CDR3 length: 15 residues. V lost 7 bases and J lost 8, with 23 bases in between. The CDR3 nucleotides read TGTGCCATCACTGAAGACAGGTCCGATGCCTTAGGCTACACCTTC. It codes for CAITEDRSDALGYTF.

This clonotype showed up many times. The rearrangement joins TRBV27 to TRBJ2-1; TRBD1 is a possible D gene (6 bases). The V end lost 1 base, the J end lost 4 bases, and 14 bases lay between the germline ends. The CDR3 length is 16 residues. CDR1 MNHEY and CDR2 SMNVEV come from the germline V gene (reference sequence). CDR3 loop: CASSLLPGHPYNEQFF. The CDR3 DNA is TGTGCCAGCAGTTTATTGCCGGGACACCCTTACAATGAGCAGTTCTTC.

This clonotype was recorded many times. J is TRBJ2-1 and V is TRBV5-1; a possible D gene is TRBD2 (5 bases). CDR3 size: 14 residues. CDR1 is SGHRS and CDR2 is YFSETQ in the germline V gene. The V gene lost 1 base and the J gene lost 8 bases, with 13 bases spanning the gap. The CDR3 DNA is TGCGCCAGCAGCTTGCCCGTGGGGAGCGATGAGCAGTTCTTC. It encodes CASSLPVGSDEQFF.

This clonotype was observed many times. The chain combines TRBV6-6 with TRBJ2-7, with 7 nucleotides matching TRBD1. V lost 2 bases, J lost 7 bases, and 11 bases stayed unmatched. Per the germline V gene, CDR1 is MNHNY and CDR2 is SVGAGI (reference sequence). CDR3 length equals 15 residues. The CDR3 sequence is CASSYRLRGSLEQYF. The CDR3 DNA reads TGTGCCAGCAGTTACCGTCTCAGGGGGTCTCTTGAGCAGTACTTC.

With respect to this clonotype: A much more abundant neighbour one base away suggests this may be a read error. The chain couples TRBV19 to TRBJ2-7; D is possibly TRBD2 (6 bases). Looked up from germline, CDR1 is LNHDA and CDR2 is SQIVND (reference sequence). CDR3 length: 15 residues. Trimming shortened V by 6 bases and J by 6 bases, and 21 bases separated the two germline ends. The CDR3 region is CASRDTGTGIGEQYF. Written as DNA, the CDR3 is TGTGCCAGTAGAGACACCGGGACTGGCATCGGCGAGCAGTACTTC.

The chain employs TRBV4-2 and TRBJ2-3, with D perhaps TRBD1 (6 bases). The germline gives CDR1 LGHNA, CDR2 YNFKEQ. With 1 base removed from V and 4 bases from J, the gap between germline ends came to 12 bases. The CDR3 covers 15 residues. CDR3 amino acids: CASSQAPQGADTQYF. CDR3 bases: TGTGCCAGCAGCCAAGCCCCACAGGGAGCAGATACGCAGTATTTT.

There are a few counts of this clonotype. The V call is TRBV29-1, the J call TRBJ2-3; TRBD2 might be the D (5 bases). This CDR3 is built from 12 residues. V was clipped by 2 bases and J by 4 bases, with 7 bases between them. The germline gives CDR1 SQVTM, CDR2 ANQGSEA. The CDR3 DNA follows: TGCAGCGTTGAAACTAGTCCAGATACGCAGTATTTT. It yields the protein CSVETSPDTQYF.

The chain joins TRBV12-3 or TRBV12-4 to TRBJ2-1, with D perhaps given as TRBD1 or TRBD2 (7 bases each). Trimming removed 7 bases at V and 8 bases at J, with 18 bases between. The CDR3 is 14 amino acids. The CDR3 loop reads CASTKGGTEHEQFF. The CDR3 nucleotides are TGTGCCAGCACGAAGGGGGGGACAGAACATGAGCAGTTCTTC.

This clonotype has at least ten counts. The rearrangement links TRBV10-3 to TRBJ2-7, with TRBD2 matching over 10 bases. The germline V gene encodes CDR1 ENHRY and CDR2 SYGVKD. This CDR3 is 15 amino acids long. V gave up 4 bases and J gave up 2 bases; unmatched junction bases: 5. CDR3 region: CAISGSTSGPYEQYF. The CDR3 region has the DNA TGTGCCATCAGTGGTTCGACTAGCGGGCCCTACGAGCAGTACTTC.

This clonotype was seen ten or more times. The chain joins TRBV24-1 to TRBJ2-2; a weak D match, TRBD1 (5 bases). Germline CDR1 KGHDR, CDR2 SFDVKD. This CDR3 is built from 15 residues. Trimming pared 4 bases from V and 2 bases from J, leaving 10 bases between. The CDR3 DNA follows: TGTGCCACCAGTGACCAGGGTTTTAACACCGGGGAGCTGTTTTTT. The encoded protein is CATSDQGFNTGELFF.

This clonotype appeared many times. The chain uses TRBV20-1 and TRBJ1-4, with TRBD1 identical over 7 bases. Germline CDR1 reads DFQATT; CDR2 reads SNEGSKA (reference sequence). Trimming took 6 bases from V and 7 from J; bases not matched to a gene: 11. The CDR3 runs to 14 residues. This chain's CDR3 is CSAPTGQEAEKLFF. CDR3 sequence (DNA): TGCAGTGCCCCCACTGGACAGGAGGCTGAAAAACTGTTTTTT.

This clonotype was counted only a few times. The gene calls are TRBV7-2 and TRBJ2-1; 10 nucleotides line up with TRBD2. The CDR3 spans 15 residues. From germline, CDR1 is SGHTA and CDR2 FQGNSA. V lost 3 bases to trimming and J lost 4 bases; unmatched junction nucleotides: 3. The CDR3 loop reads CASSFGTSEYNEQFF. The CDR3 nucleotides read TGTGCCAGCAGCTTCGGGACTAGCGAGTACAATGAGCAGTTCTTC.

This clonotype was detected many times. The chain recombines TRBV11-3 with TRBJ2-1; 10 bases fit TRBD2. The CDR3 has 15 residues. Germline V gene data show CDR1 as SGHNT and CDR2 as YENEEA. The junction had 3 bases not matched to a gene; V was cut back by 1 base and J by 6 bases. CDR3 loop: CASSLGTSGRNEQFF. The CDR3 coding sequence is TGTGCCAGCAGCTTAGGGACTAGCGGACGCAATGAGCAGTTCTTC. The variable domain in full, completed from reference TRBV11-3 and TRBJ2-1, reads EAGVVQSPRYKIIEKKQPVAFWCNPISGHNTLYWYLQNLGQGPELLIRYENEEAVDDSQLPKDRFSAERLKGVDSTLKIQPAELGDSAVYLCASSLGTSGRNEQFFGPGTRLTVL.

In its sample, this clonotype was seen a few times. V and J are TRBV4-1 and TRBJ2-5; TRBD2 matches 7 bases. The CDR3 is 17 residues long. Germline CDR1 MGHRA, CDR2 YSYEKL. V lost 1 base, J lost 0 bases, and 8 bases stayed unmatched. CDR3 nucleotide sequence: TGCGCCAGCAGCCAAGCTTCGAGCGGGGAGTACCAAGAGACCCAGTACTTC. Translating it yields CASSQASSGEYQETQYF.

The chain uses TRBV6-2 or TRBV6-3 and TRBJ2-3; possibly TRBD1 or TRBD2 for D (5 bases each). V lost 11 bases to trimming and J lost 0 bases, with 12 bases between them. CDR1 is MNHEY and CDR2 is SVGEGT in the germline V gene. This CDR3 region has 13 residues. CDR3 in DNA: TGTGCCGGGAAGAGGGGAAGCACAGATACGCAGTATTTT. This gives the protein CAGKRGSTDTQYF.